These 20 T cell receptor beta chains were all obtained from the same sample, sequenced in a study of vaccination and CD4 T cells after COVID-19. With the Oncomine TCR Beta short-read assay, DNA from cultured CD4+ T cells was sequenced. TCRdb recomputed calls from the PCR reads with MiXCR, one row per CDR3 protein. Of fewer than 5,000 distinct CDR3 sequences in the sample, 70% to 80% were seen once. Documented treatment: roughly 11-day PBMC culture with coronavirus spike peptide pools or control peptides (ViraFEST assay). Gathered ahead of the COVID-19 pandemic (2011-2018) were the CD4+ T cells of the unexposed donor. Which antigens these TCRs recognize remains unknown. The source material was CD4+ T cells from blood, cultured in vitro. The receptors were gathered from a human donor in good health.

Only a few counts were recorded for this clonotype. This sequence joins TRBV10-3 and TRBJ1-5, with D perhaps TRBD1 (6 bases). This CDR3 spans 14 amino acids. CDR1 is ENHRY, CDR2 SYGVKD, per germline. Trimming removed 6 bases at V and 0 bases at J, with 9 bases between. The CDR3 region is CAIRDSTSNQPQHF. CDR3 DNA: TGTGCCATCAGGGACAGCACTAGCAATCAGCCCCAGCATTTT.

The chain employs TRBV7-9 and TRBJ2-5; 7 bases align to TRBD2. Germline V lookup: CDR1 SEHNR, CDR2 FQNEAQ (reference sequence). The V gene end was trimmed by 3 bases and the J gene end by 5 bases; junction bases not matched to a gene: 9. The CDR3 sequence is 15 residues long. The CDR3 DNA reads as TGTGCCAGCAGCTTTCTGGTTGAGGGAGGGGAGACCCAGTACTTC. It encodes CASSFLVEGGETQYF.

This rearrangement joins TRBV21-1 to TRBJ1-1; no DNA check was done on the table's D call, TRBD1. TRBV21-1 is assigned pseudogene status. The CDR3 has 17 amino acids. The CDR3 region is CATQTGTGGAVNTEAFF. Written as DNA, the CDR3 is TGTGCCACTCAGACCGGGACAGGGGGCGCGGTGAACACTGAAGCTTTCTTT.

Written as DNA, the CDR3 is TGTGCCAGCAGTTTTACAGGGTCTAACTATGGCTACACCTTC. As protein: CASSFTGSNYGYTF. The chain employs TRBV6-5 and TRBJ1-2; TRBD1 might be the D (6 bases). V dropped 4 bases and J dropped 0 bases, with 9 bases sitting between them. Germline-derived CDR1 and CDR2 are MNHEY and SVGAGI. The CDR3 spans 14 residues.

The CDR3 DNA follows: TGTGCCAGCAGCTCGCGGACAGAGTTTGGAGCTTTCTTT. The encoded protein is CASSSRTEFGAFF. This rearrangement joins TRBV7-2 to TRBJ1-1, with D perhaps TRBD1 (6 bases). The germline V gene encodes CDR1 SGHTA and CDR2 FQGNSA. Between the trimmed V and J ends, which lost 4 bases and 10 bases, there was a span of 16 bases. CDR3 length: 13 amino acids.

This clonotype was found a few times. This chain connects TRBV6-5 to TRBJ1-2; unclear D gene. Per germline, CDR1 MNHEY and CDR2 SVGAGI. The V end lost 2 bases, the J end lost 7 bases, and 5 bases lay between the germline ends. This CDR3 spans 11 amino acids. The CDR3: CASSYGFGYTF. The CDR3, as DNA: TGTGCCAGCAGTTACGGTTTTGGCTACACCTTC.

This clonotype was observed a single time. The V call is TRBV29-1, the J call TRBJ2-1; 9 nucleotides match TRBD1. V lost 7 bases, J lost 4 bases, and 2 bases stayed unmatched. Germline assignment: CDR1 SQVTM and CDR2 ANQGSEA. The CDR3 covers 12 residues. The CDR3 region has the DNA TGCAGCGCCGGGACAGGGTACAATGAGCAGTTCTTC. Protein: CSAGTGYNEQFF.

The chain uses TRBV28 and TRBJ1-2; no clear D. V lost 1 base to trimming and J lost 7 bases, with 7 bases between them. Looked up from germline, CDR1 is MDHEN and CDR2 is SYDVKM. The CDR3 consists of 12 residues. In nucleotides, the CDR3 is TGTGCCAGCAGTTTATCGGGAAGTGGCTACACCTTC. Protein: CASSLSGSGYTF.

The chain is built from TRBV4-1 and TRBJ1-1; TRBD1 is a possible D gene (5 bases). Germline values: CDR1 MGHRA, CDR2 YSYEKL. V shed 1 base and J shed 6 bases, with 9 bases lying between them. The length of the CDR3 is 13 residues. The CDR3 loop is CASSQAGTAEAFF. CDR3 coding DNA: TGCGCCAGCAGCCAAGCTGGGACCGCTGAAGCTTTCTTT.

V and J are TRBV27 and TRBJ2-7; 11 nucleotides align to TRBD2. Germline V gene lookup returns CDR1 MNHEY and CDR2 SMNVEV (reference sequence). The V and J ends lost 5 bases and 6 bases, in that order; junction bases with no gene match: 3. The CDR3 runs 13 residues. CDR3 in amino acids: CASSVLAGGEQYF. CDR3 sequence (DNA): TGTGCCAGCAGTGTCCTAGCGGGGGGCGAGCAGTACTTC.

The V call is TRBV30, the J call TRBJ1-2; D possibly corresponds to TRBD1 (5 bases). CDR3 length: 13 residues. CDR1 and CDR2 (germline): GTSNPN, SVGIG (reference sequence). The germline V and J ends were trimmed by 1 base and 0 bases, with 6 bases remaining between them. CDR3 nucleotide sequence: TGTGCCTGGAGTGGGGGGGCTAACTATGGCTACACCTTC. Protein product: CAWSGGANYGYTF.

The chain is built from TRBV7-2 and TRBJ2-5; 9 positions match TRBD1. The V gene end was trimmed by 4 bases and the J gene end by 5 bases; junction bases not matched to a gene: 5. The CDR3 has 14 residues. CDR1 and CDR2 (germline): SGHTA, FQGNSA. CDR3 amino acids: CASSYTGGAETQYF. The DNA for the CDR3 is TGTGCCAGCAGCTACACAGGGGGCGCTGAGACCCAGTACTTC.

CDR3 residues: CASSYSFNVRGYTF. The CDR3 region has the DNA TGTGCCAGCAGTTACTCGTTTAATGTGCGCGGCTACACCTTC. The genes are TRBV6-5 and TRBJ1-2, with no clear D. The V end was cut by 0 bases, the J end by 8 bases, with 13 bases between. The CDR3 covers 14 residues. Per the germline V gene, CDR1 is MNHEY and CDR2 is SVGAGI.

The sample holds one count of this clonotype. The CDR3 sequence: CSGGISGAVDTQYF. Here the CDR3 DNA reads TGCAGTGGGGGGATTAGCGGGGCAGTAGATACGCAGTATTTT. The genes are TRBV20-1 and TRBJ2-3, with 8 nucleotides matching TRBD2. Trimming removed 7 bases from V and 5 bases from J; junction bases left unmatched: 11. The CDR3 runs 14 residues. In germline, CDR1 is DFQATT, CDR2 SNEGSKA (reference sequence).

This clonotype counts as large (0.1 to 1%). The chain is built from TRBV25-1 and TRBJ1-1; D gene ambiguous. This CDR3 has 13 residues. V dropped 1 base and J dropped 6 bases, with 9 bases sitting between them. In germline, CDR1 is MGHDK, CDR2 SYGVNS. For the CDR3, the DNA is TGTGCCAGCAGTGAATCTGGGAGGGCTGAAGCTTTCTTT. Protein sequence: CASSESGRAEAFF.

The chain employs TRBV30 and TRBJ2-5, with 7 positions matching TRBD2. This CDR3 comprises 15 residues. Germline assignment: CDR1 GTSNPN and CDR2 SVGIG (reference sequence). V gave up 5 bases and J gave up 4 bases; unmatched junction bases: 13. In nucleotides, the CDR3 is TGTGCCTGGGGCGCTGAGCGGGGAAGGGGAGAGACCCAGTACTTC. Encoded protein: CAWGAERGRGETQYF.

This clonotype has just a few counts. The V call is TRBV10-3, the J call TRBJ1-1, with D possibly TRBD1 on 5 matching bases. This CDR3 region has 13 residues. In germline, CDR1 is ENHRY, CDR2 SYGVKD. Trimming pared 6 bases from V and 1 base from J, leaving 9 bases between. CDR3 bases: TGTGCCATCAGAGGAGGGACGAACACTGAAGCTTTCTTT. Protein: CAIRGGTNTEAFF.

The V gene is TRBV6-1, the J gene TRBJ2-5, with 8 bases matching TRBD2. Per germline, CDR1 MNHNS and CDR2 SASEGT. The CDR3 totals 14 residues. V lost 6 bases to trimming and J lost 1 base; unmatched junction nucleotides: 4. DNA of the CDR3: TGTGCCAGCAGACCAACTAGCGGCCAAGAGACCCAGTACTTC. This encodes CASRPTSGQETQYF.

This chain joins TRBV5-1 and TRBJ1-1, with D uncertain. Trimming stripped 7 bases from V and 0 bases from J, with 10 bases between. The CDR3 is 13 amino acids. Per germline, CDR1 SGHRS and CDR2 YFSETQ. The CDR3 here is CASRGLMNTEAFF. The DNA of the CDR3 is TGCGCCAGCCGAGGATTAATGAACACTGAAGCTTTCTTT.

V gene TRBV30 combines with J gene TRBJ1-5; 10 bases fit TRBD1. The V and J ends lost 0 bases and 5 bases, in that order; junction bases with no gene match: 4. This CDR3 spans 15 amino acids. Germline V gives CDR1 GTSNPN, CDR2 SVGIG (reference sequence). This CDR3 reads CAWSVLGTGDQPQHF. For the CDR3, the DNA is TGTGCCTGGAGTGTACTCGGGACAGGGGATCAGCCCCAGCATTTT.